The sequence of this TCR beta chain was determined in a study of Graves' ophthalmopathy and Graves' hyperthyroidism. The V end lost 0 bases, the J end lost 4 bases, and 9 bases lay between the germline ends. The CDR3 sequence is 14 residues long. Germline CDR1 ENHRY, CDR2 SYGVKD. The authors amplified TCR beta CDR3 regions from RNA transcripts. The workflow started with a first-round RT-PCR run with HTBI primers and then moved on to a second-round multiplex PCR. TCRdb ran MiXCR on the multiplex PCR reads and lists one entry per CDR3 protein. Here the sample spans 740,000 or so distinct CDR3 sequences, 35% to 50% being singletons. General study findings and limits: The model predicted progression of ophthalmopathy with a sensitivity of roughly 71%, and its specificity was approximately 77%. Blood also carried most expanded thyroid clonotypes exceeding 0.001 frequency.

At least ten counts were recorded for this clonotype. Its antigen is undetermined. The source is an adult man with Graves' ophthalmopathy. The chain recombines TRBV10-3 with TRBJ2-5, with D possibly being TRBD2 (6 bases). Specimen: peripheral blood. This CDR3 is CAISESRGVETQYF. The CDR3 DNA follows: TGTGCCATCAGTGAGTCGCGCGGGGTAGAGACCCAGTACTTC.